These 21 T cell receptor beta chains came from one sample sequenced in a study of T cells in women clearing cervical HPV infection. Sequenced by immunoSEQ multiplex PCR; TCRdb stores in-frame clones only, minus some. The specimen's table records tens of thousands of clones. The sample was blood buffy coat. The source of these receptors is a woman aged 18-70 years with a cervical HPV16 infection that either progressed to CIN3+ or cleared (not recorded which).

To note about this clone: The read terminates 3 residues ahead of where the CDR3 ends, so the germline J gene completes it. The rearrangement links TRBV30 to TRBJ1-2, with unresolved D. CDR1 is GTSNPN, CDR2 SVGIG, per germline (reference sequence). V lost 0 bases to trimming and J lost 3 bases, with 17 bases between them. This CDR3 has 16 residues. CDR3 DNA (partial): TGTGCCTGGAGTGTACGCCAGGCAGTCCAAGACTATGGC. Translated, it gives CAWSVRQAVQDYG. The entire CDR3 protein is CAWSVRQAVQDYGYTF.

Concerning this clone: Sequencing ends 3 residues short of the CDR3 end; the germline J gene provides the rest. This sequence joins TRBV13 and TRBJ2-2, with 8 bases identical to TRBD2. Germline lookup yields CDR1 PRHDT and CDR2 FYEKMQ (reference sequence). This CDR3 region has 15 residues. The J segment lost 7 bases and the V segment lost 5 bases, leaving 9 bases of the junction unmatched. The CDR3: CASSRAGAGGGELFF. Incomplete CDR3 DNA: TGTGCCAGCAGCCGAGCGGGGGCCGGGGGCGGGGAG.

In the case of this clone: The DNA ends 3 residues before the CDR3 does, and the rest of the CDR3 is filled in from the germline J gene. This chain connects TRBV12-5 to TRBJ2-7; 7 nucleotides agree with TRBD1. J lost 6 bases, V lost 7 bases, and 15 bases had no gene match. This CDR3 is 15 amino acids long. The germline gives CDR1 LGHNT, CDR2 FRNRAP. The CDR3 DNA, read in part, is TGTGCTAGTGACCACAGGGGATGGGGAAGGGCCGAG. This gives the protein CASDHRGWGRAE. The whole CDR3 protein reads CASDHRGWGRAEQYF.

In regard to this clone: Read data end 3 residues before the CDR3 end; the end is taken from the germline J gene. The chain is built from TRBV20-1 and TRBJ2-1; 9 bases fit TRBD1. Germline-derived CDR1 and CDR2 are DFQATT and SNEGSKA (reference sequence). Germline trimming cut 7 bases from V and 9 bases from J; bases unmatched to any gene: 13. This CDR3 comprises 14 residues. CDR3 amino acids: CSVTRDRDYGEQFF. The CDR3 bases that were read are TGCAGTGTCACGCGGGACAGGGATTATGGTGAG.

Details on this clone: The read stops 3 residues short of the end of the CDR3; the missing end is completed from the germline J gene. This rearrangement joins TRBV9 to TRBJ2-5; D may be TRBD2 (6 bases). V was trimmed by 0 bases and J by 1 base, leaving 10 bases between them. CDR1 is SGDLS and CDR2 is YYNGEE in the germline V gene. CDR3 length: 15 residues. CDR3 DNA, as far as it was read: TGTGCCAGCAGCGTAGCCGGGGGTCTCCAAGAGACC. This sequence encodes CASSVAGGLQET. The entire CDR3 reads CASSVAGGLQETQYF.

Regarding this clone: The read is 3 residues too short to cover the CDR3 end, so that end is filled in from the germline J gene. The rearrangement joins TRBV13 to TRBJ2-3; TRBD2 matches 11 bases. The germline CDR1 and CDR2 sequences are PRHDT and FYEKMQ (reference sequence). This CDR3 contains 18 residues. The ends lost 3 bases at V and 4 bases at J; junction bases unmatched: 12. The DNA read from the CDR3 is TGTGCCAGCAGCTTTAGTACTAGCGGGGGCCTTGGGGCAGATACG. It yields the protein CASSFSTSGGLGADT. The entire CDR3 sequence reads CASSFSTSGGLGADTQYF.

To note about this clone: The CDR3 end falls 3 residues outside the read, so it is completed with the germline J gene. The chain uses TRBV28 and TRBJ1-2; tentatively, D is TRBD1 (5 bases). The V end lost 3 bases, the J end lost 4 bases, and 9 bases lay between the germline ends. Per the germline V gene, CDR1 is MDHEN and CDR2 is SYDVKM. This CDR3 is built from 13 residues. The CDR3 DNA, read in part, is TGTGCCAGCAGTTTTGTCGGGGGCTATGGC. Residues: CASSFVGGYG. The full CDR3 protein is CASSFVGGYGYTF.

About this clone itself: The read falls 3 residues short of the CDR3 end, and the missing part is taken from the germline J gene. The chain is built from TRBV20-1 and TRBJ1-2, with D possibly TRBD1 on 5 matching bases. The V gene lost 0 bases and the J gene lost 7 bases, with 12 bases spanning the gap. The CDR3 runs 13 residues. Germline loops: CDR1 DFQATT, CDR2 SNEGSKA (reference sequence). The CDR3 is CSARDKQRGGYTF. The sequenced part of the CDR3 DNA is TGCAGTGCTAGAGACAAGCAAAGGGGTGGC.

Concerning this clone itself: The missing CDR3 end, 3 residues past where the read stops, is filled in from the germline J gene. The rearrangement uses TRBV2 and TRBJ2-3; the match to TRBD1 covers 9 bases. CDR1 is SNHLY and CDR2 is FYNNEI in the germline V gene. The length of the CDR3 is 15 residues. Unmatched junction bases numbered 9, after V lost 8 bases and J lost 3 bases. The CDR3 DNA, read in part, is TGTGCCAGCCCCCGAGCGGGACAGGGAACAGATACG. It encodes CASPRAGQGTDT. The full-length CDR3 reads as CASPRAGQGTDTQYF. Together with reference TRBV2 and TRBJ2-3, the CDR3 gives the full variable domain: EPEVTQTPSHQVTQMGQEVILRCVPISNHLYFYWYRQILGQKVEFLVSFYNNEISEKSEIFDDQFSVERPDGSNFTLKIRSTKLEDSAMYFCASPRAGQGTDTQYFGPGTRLTVL.

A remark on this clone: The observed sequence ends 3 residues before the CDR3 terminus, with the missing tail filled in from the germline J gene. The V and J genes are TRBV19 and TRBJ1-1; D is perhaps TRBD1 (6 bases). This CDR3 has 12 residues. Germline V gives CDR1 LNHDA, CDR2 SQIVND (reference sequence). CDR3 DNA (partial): TGTGCCAGTAGTGGAGACGGACAGTTG. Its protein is CASSGDGQL. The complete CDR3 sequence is CASSGDGQLAFF.

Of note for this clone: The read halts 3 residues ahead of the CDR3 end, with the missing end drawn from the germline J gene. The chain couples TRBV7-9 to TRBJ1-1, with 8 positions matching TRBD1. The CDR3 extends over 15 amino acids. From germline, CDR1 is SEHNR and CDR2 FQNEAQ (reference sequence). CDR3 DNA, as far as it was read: TGTGCCAGCAGCGCCTCAGGGGGCGGAAAAGAGACC. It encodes CASSASGGGKET. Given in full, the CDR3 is CASSASGGGKETAFF.

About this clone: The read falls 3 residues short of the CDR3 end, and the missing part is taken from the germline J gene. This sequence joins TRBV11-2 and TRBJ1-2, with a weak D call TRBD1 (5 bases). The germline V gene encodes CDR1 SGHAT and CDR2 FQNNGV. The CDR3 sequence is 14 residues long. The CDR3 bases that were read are TGTGCCAGCAGCCCCCGGGGGGGTCGGGACGGC. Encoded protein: CASSPRGGRDG. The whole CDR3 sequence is CASSPRGGRDGYTF.

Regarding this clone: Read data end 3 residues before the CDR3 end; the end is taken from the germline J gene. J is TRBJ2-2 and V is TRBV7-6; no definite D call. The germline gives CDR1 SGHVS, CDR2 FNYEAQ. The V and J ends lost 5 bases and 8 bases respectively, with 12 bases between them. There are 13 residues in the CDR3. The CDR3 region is CASSENIRGELFF. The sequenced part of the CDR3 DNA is TGTGCCAGCAGCGAAAATATCAGGGGGGAG.

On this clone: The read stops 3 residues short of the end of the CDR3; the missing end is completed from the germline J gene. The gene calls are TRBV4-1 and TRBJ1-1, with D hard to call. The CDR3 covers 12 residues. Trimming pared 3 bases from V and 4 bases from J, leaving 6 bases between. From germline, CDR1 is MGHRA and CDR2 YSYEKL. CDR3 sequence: CASSHLSTEAFF. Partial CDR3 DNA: TGCGCCAGCAGCCATCTAAGCACTGAA.

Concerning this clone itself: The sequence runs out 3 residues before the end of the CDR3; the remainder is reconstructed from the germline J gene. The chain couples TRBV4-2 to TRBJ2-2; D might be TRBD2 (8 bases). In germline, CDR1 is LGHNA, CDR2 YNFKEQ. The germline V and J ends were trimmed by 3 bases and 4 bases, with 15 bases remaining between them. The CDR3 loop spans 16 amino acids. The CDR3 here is CASSHRAGDSTGELFF. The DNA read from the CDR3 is TGTGCCAGCAGCCACCGAGCGGGGGACAGCACCGGGGAG.

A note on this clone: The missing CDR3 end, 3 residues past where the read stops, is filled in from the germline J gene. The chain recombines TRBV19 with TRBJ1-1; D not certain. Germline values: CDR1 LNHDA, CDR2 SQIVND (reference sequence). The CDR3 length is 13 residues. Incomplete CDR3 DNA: TGTGCCAGTAGTAACCGGGCCACTAGTCAA. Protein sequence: CASSNRATSQ. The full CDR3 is CASSNRATSQAFF.

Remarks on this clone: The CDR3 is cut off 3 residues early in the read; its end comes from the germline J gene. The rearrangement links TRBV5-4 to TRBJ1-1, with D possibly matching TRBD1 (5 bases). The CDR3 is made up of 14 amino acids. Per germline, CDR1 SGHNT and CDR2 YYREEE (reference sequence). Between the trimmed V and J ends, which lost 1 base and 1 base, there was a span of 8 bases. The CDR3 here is CASSLQGGNTEAFF. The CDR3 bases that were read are TGTGCCAGCAGCTTGCAGGGCGGGAACACTGAA.

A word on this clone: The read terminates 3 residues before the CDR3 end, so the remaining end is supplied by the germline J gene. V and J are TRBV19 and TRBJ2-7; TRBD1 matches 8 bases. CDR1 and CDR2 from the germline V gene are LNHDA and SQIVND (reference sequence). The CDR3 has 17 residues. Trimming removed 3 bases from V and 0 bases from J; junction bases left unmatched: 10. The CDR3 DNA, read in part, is TGTGCCAGTAGTATGGGTCTGTTGGGACAGGACTCCTACGAG. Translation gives CASSMGLLGQDSYE. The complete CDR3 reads CASSMGLLGQDSYEQYF. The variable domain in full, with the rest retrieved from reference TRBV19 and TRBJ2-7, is DGGITQSPKYLFRKEGQNVTLSCEQNLNHDAMYWYRQDPGQGLRLIYYSQIVNDFQKGDIAEGYSVSREKKESFPLTVTSAQKNPTAFYLCASSMGLLGQDSYEQYFGPGTRLTVT.

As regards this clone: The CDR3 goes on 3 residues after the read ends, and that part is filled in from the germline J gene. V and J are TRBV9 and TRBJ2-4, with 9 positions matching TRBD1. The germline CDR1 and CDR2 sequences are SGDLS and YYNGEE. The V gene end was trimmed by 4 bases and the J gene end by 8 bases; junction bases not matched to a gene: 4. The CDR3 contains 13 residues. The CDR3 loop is CASSTTGGDIQYF. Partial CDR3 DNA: TGTGCCAGCAGCACGACAGGGGGGGACATT.

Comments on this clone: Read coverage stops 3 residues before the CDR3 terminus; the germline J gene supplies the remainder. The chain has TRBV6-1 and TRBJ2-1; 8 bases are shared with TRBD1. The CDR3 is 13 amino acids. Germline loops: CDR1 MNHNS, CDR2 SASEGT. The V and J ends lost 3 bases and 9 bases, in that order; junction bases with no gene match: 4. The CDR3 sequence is CASSDRGTGEQFF. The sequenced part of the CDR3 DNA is TGTGCCAGCAGTGATAGGGGGACAGGTGAG.

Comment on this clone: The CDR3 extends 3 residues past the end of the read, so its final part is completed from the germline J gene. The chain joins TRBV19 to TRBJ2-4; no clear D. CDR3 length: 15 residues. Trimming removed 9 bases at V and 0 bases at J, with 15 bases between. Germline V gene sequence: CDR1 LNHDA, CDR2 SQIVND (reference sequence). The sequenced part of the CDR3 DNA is TGTGCCAGCTCCCAGCCGGCGGTAGCCAAAAACATT. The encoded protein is CASSQPAVAKNI. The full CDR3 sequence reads CASSQPAVAKNIQYF.